The entry below gives a single T cell receptor (beta chain) sequence along with its context. The record originates from a study of blood T cell repertoires in COVID-19. Study in general: Acute-phase and convalescent COVID-19 samples originated in the United States, Italy and Spain. PBMCs, B-cell-depleted T cells, or T cells provided the cDNA or gDNA that made up the material.

The table came from immunoSEQ multiplex PCR; TCRdb's copy has only in-frame clones and leaves some out. The sample comprises 150,000 or so clones, more than 75% of which are singletons, and 13% to 15% rests with the top ten. V lost 3 bases and J lost 7, with 15 bases in between. The CDR3 has 15 amino acids. The germline V gene has CDR1 ENHRY and CDR2 SYGVKD. The sequenced sample was peripheral blood. The chain uses TRBV10-3 and TRBJ1-4; D might be TRBD1 (6 bases). The TCR sequence derives from a human donor with acute or convalescent COVID-19. The donor label of this sample is uncertain. The CDR3 spells CAISDRGFSGEKLFF. The DNA of the CDR3 is TGTGCCATCAGTGACAGGGGTTTTAGTGGTGAAAAACTGTTTTTT.